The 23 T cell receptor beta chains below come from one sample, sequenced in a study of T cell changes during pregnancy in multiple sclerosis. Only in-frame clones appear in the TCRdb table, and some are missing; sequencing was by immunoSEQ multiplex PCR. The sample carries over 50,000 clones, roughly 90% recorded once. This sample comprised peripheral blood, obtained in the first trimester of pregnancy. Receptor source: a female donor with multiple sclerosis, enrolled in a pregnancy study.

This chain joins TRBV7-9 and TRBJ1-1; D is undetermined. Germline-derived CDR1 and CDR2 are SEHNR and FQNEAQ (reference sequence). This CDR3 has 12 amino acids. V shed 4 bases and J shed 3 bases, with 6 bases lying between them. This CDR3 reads CASSSLYTEAFF. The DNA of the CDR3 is TGTGCCAGCAGCTCTCTATACACTGAAGCTTTCTTT. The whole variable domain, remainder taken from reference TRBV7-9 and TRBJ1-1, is DTGVSQNPRHKITKRGQNVTFRCDPISEHNRLYWYRQTLGQGPEFLTYFQNEAQLEKSRLLSDRFSAERPKGSFSTLEIQRTEQGDSAMYLCASSSLYTEAFFGQGTRLTVV.

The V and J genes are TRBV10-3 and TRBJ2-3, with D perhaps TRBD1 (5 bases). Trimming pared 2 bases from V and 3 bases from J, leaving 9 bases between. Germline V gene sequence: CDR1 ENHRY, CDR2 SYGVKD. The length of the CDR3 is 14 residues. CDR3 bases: TGTGCCATCAGTGAGGGGGCCGGGACAGATACGCAGTATTTT. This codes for CAISEGAGTDTQYF.

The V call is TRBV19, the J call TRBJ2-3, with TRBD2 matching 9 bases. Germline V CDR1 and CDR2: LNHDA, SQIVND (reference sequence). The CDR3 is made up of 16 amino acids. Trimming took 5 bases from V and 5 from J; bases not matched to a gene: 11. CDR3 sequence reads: CASSLSGSHKGDTQYF. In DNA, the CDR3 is TGTGCCAGTAGTCTTAGCGGGAGTCACAAAGGAGATACGCAGTATTTT.

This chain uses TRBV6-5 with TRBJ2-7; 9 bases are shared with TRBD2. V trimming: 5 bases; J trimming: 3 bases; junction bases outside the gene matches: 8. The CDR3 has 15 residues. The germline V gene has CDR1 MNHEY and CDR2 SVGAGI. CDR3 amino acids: CASSPAGGGVYEQYF. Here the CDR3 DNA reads TGTGCCAGCAGTCCGGCGGGGGGGGGAGTCTACGAGCAGTACTTC.

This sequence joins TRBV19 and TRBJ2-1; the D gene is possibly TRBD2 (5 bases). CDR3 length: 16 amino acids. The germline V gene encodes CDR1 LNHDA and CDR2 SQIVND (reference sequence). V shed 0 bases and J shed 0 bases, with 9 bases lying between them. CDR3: CASSIDRRSSYNEQFF. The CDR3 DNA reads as TGTGCCAGTAGTATAGATCGGAGGAGCTCCTACAATGAGCAGTTCTTC.

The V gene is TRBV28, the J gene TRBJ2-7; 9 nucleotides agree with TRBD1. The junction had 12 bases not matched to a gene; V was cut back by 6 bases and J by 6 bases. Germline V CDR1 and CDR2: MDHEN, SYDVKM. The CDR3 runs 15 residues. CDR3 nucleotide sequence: TGTGCCAGCAGGCATGCCGGGACAGGGAGTGGCGAGCAGTACTTC. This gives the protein CASRHAGTGSGEQYF.

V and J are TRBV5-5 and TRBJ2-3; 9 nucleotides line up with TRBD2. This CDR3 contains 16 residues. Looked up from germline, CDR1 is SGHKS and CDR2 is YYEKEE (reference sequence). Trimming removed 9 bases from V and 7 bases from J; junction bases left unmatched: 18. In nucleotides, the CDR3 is TGTGCCACCCTCCGTTCCCCCGGGACTAGCATGCATACGCAGTATTTT. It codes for CATLRSPGTSMHTQYF. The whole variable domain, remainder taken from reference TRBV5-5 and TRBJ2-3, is DAGVTQSPTHLIKTRGQQVTLRCSPISGHKSVSWYQQVLGQGPQFIFQYYEKEERGRGNFPDRFSARQFPNYSSELNVNALLLGDSALYLCATLRSPGTSMHTQYFGPGTRLTVL.

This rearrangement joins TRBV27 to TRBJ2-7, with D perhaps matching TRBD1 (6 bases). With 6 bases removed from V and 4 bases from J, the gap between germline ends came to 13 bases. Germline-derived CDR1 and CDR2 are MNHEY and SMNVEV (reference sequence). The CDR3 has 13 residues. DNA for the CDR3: TGTGCCAGCAGACGTCAGGGGAATTACGAGCAGTACTTC. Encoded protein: CASRRQGNYEQYF.

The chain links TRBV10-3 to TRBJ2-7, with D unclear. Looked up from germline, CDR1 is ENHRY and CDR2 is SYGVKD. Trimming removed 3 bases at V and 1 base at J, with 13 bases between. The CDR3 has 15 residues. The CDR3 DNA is TGTGCCATCAGTGACCGATCGACGCGGTCCTACGAGCAGTACTTC. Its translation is CAISDRSTRSYEQYF.

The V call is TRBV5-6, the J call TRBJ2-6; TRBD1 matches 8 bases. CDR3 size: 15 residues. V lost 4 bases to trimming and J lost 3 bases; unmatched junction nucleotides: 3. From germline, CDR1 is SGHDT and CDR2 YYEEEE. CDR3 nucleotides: TGTGCCAGCAGCACAGGGGGAGGTGGGGCCAACGTCCTGACTTTC. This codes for CASSTGGGGANVLTF.

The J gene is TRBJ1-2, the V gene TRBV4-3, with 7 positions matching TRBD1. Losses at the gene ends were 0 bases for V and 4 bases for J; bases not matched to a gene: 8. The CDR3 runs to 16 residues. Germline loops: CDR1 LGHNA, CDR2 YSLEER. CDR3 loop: CASSQEPGTASYGYTF. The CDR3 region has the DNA TGCGCCAGCAGCCAAGAACCCGGGACAGCGTCCTATGGCTACACCTTC.

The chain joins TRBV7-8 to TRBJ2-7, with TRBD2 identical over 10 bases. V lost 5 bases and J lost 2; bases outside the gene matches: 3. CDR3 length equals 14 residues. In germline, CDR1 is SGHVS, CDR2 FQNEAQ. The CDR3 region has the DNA TGTGCCAGCAGCCGCGGGACTAGCGCCTACGAGCAGTACTTC. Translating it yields CASSRGTSAYEQYF.

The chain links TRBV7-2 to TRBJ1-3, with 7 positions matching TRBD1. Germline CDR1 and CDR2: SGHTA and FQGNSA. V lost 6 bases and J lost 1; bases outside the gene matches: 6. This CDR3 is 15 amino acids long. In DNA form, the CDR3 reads TGTGCCAGCAGGTACAGGGGCCAATCTGGAAACACCATATATTTT. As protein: CASRYRGQSGNTIYF.

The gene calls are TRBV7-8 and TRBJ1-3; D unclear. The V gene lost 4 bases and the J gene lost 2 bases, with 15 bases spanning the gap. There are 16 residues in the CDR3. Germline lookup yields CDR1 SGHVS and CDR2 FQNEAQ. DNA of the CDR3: TGTGCCAGCAGCTCACAGTATTCTAACCCTGGAAACACCATATATTTT. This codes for CASSSQYSNPGNTIYF.

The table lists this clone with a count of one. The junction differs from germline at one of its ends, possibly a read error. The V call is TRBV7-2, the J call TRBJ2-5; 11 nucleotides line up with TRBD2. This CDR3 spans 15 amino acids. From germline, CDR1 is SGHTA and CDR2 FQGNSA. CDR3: CASSLIGTSGPEEDF. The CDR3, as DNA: TGTGCCAGCAGCTTAATAGGGACTAGCGGTCCTGAAGAAGACTTC.

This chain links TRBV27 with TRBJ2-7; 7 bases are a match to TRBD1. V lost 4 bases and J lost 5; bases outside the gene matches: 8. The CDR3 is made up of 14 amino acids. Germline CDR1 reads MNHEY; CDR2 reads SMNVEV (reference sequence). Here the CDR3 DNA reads TGTGCCAGCAGTTCTAGGGGGCTATTGAACGAGCAGTACTTC. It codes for CASSSRGLLNEQYF.

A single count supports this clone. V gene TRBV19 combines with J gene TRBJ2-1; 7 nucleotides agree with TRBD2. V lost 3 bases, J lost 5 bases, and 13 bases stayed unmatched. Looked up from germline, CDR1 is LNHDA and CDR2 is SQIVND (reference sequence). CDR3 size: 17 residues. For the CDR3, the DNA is TGTGCCAGTAGTATTCTCGGGCTAGCGGCGCCCCACAATGAGCAGTTCTTC. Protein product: CASSILGLAAPHNEQFF.

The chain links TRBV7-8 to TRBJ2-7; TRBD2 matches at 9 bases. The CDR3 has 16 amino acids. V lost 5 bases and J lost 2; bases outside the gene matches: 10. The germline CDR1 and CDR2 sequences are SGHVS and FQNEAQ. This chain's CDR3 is CASSTGLGTSTYEQYF. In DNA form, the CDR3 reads TGTGCCAGCAGCACCGGGTTGGGGACTAGCACCTACGAGCAGTACTTC. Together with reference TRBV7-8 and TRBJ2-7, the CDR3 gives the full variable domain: GAGVSQSPRYKVAKRGQDVALRCDPISGHVSLFWYQQALGQGPEFLTYFQNEAQLDKSGLPSDRFFAERPEGSVSTLKIQRTQQEDSAVYLCASSTGLGTSTYEQYFGPGTRLTVT.

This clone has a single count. The CDR3 bases are TGTGCCAGCTCAGCCTCCAGGGGGCCCACCGGGGAGCTGTTTTTT. This gives the protein CASSASRGPTGELFF. The J gene is TRBJ2-2, the V gene TRBV18; 8 nucleotides agree with TRBD1. CDR1 is KGHSH and CDR2 is LQKENI in the germline V gene. V shed 5 bases and J 4 bases; nucleotides not matched to a gene: 6. The CDR3 is made up of 15 amino acids.

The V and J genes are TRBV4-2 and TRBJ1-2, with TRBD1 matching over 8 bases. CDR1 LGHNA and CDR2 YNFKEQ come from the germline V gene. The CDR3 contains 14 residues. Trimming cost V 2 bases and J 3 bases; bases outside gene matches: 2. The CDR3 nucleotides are TGTGCCAGCAGCCAAACGACAGGGGACTATGGCTACACCTTC. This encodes CASSQTTGDYGYTF.

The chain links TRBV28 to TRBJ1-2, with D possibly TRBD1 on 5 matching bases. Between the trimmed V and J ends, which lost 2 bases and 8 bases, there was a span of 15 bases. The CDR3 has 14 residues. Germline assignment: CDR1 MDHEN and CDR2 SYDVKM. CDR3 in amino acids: CASSLARVGKGYTF. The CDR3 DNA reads TGTGCCAGCAGTTTAGCCAGGGTCGGCAAGGGCTACACCTTC.

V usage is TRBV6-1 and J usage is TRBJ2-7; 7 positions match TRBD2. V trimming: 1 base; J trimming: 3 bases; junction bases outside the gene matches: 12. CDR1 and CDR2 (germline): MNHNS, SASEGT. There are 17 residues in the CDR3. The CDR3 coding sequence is TGTGCCAGCAGTGAAGGGGGTCTAGCGGCCCGATTCTACGAGCAGTACTTC. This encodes CASSEGGLAARFYEQYF.

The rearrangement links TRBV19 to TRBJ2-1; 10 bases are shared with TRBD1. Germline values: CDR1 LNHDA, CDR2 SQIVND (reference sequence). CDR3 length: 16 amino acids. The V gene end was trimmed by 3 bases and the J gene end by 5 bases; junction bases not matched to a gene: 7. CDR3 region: CASSITRDRGDNEQFF. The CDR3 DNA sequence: TGTGCCAGTAGTATCACCCGGGACAGGGGTGACAATGAGCAGTTCTTC.